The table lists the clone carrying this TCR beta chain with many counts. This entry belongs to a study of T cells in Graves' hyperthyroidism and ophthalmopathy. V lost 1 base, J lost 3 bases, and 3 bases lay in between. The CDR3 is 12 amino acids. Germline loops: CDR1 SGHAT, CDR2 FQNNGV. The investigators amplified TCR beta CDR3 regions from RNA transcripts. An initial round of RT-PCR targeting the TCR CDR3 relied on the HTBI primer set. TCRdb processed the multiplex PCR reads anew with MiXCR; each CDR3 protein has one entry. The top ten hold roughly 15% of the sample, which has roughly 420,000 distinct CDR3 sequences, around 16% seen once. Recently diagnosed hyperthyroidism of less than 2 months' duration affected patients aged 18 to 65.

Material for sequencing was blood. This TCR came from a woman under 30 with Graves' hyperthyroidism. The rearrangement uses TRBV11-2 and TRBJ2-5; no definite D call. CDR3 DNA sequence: TGTGCCAGCAGCTTAGTTAAAGAGACCCAGTACTTC. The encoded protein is CASSLVKETQYF.